Given below is one TCR beta chain in context. The data were taken from a study of shared clonotypes between healthy human individuals. Germline V gene sequence: CDR1 SGHRS, CDR2 YFSETQ. This CDR3 is built from 15 residues. V lost 4 bases and J 6 bases, leaving 16 bases between the germline ends. Generated by immunoSEQ multiplex PCR, the TCRdb table keeps only in-frame clones and is missing some. The repertoire holds around 2.3 million clones, approximately 94% seen once, with less than 0.15% in the top ten. The chain links TRBV5-1 to TRBJ1-4, with D possibly matching TRBD1 (5 bases). This clonotype was obtained from a man younger than 35 in good health. Sequenced material: naive CD4+ T cells sorted from blood. Subset: CD45RA+ positively selected. For the CDR3, the DNA is TGCGCCAGCAGCCCCTTCGGGGGGTATGATGAAAAACTGTTTTTT. Translation: CASSPFGGYDEKLFF.